The subject of this entry is one T cell receptor (beta chain). Method: immunoSEQ multiplex PCR; TCRdb's copy keeps in-frame clones and lacks some. The sample records around 500,000 clones, 70% to 80% being singletons. The data are from a study of shared clonotypes between healthy human individuals. Trimming removed 6 bases at V and 3 bases at J, with 18 bases between. The CDR3 length is 15 residues. Germline assignment: CDR1 MNHNS and CDR2 SASEGT. Sample: PBMCs. The sequence was obtained from a woman aged 35 to 49 in good health. Some clones in this sample may be carry-over from other donors' samples. The rearrangement links TRBV6-1 to TRBJ2-7; possibly TRBD2 for D (6 bases). CDR3 loop: CASSPPGGVRYEQYF. The CDR3 bases are TGTGCCAGCAGCCCTCCCGGCGGGGTACGCTACGAGCAGTACTTC.